Sequencing of this TCR beta chain was carried out in a study of blood T cell repertoires in COVID-19. Only in-frame clones appear in the TCRdb table, and some are missing; sequencing was by immunoSEQ multiplex PCR. The table shows 100,000 to 130,000 clones, with about three quarters occurring only once. The V gene's germline CDR1 is SNHLY and CDR2 FYNNEI. V lost 7 bases to trimming and J lost 1 base, with 7 bases between them. The CDR3 totals 12 residues. Sequenced input: peripheral blood. The clonotype originates from a woman aged 40 to 50 with acute or convalescent COVID-19. This chain joins TRBV2 and TRBJ1-1, with D hard to call. The CDR3 DNA reads TGTGCCAGCACGAGGGAGAACACTGAAGCTTTCTTT. This encodes CASTRENTEAFF.